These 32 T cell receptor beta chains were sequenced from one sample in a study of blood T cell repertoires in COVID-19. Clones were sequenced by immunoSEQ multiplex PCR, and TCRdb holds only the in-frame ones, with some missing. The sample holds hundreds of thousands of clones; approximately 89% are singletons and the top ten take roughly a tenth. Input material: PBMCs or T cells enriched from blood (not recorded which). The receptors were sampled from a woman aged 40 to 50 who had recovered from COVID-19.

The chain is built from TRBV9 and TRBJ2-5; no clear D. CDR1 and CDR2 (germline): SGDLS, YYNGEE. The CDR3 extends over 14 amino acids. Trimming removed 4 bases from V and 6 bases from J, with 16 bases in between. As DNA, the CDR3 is TGTGCCAGCAGCCCATCCCCAAACACGAAGACCCAGTACTTC. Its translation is CASSPSPNTKTQYF.

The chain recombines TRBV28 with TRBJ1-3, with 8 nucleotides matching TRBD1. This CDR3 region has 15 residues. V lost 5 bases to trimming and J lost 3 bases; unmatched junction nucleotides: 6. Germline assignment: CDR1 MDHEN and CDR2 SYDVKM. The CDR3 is CASSPQGAGGNTIYF. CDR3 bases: TGTGCCAGCAGTCCCCAGGGGGCAGGTGGAAACACCATATATTTT.

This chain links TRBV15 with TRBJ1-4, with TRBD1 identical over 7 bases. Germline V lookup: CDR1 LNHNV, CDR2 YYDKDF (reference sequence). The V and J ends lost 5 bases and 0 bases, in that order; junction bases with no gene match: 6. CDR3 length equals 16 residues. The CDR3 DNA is TGTGCCACCAGCCCCGGGACAGTCGCAACTAATGAAAAACTGTTTTTT. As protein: CATSPGTVATNEKLFF.

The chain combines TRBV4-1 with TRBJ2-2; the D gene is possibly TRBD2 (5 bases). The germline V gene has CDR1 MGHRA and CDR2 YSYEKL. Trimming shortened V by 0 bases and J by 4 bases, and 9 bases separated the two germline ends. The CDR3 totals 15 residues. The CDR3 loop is CASSQDGLATGELFF. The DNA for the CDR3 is TGCGCCAGCAGCCAAGATGGGCTAGCCACCGGGGAGCTGTTTTTT.

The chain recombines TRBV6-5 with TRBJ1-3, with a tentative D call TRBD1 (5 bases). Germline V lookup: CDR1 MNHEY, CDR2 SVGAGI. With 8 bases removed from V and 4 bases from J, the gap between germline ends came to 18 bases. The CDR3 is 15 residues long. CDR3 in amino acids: CASSPRGYGGNTIYF. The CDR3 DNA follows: TGTGCCAGCTCGCCTAGGGGTTATGGGGGAAACACCATATATTTT.

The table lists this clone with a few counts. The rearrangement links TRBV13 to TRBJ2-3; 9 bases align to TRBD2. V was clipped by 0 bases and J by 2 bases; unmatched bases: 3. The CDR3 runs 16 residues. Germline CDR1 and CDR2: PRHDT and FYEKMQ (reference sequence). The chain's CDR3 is CASSLGLAGSTDTQYF. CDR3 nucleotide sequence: TGTGCCAGCAGCTTAGGGCTAGCGGGATCCACAGATACGCAGTATTTT. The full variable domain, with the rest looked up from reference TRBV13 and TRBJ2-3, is AAGVIQSPRHLIKEKRETATLKCYPIPRHDTVYWYQQGPGQDPQFLISFYEKMQSDKGSIPDRFSAQQFSDYHSELNMSSLELGDSALYFCASSLGLAGSTDTQYFGPGTRLTVL.

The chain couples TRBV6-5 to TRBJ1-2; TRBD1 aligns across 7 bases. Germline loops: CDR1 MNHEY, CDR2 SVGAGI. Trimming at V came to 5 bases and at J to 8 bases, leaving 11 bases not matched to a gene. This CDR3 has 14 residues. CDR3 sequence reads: CASSQGDWVGGYTF. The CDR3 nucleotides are TGTGCCAGCAGTCAGGGGGATTGGGTAGGAGGCTACACCTTC.

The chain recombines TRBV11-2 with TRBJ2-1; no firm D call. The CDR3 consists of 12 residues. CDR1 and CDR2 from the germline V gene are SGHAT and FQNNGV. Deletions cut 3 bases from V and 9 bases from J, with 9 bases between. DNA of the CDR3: TGTGCCAGCAGCTTTGAGTATGGTGAGCAGTTCTTC. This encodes CASSFEYGEQFF.

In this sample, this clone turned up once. CDR3 region: CASSQTGGGYEQYF. In nucleotides, the CDR3 is TGTGCCAGCAGCCAAACAGGGGGAGGCTACGAGCAGTACTTC. The chain recombines TRBV28 with TRBJ2-7, with 8 bases matching TRBD1. Germline CDR1 is MDHEN and CDR2 is SYDVKM. The CDR3 length is 14 residues. The J segment lost 3 bases and the V segment lost 6 bases, leaving 7 bases of the junction unmatched. Supplemented by reference TRBV28 and TRBJ2-7, the full variable domain reads DVKVTQSSRYLVKRTGEKVFLECVQDMDHENMFWYRQDPGLGLRLIYFSYDVKMKEKGDIPEGYSVSREKKERFSLILESASTNQTSMYLCASSQTGGGYEQYFGPGTRLTVT.

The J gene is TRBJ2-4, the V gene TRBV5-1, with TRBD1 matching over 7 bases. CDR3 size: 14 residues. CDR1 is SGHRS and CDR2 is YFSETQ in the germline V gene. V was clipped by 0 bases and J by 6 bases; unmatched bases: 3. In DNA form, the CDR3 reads TGCGCCAGCAGCTTGGCCGGGACAGCAAACATTCAGTACTTC. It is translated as CASSLAGTANIQYF.

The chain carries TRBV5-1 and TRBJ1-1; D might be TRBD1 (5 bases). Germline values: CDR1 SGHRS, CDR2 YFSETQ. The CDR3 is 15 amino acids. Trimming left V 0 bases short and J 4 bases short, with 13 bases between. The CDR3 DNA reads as TGCGCCAGCAGCTTGGGGTGGGGGGACGGCACTGAAGCTTTCTTT. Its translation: CASSLGWGDGTEAFF.

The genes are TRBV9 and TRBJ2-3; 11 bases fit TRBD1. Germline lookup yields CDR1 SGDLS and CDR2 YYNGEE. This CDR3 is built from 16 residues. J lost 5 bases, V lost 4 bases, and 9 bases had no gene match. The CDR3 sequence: CASSPRTGGAGDTQYF. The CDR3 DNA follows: TGTGCCAGCAGCCCCCGGACAGGGGGCGCCGGAGATACGCAGTATTTT.

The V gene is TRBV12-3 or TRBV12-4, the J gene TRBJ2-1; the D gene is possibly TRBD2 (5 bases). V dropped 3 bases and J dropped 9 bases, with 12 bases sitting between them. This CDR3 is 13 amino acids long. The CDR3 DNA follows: TGTGCCAGCAGTTTGAGGGAAACGAGTGAGCAGTTCTTC. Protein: CASSLRETSEQFF.

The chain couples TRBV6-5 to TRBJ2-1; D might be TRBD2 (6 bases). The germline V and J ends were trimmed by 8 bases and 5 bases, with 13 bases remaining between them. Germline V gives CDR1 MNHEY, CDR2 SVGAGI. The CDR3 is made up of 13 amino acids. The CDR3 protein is CASPGRENNEQFF. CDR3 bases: TGTGCCAGCCCAGGTCGGGAGAACAATGAGCAGTTCTTC.

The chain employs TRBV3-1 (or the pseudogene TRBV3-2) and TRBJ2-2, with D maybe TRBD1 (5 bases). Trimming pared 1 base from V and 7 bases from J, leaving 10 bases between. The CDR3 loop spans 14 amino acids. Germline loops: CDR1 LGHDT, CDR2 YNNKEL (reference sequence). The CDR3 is CASSQGGASGELFF. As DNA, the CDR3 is TGTGCCAGCAGCCAAGGGGGCGCGAGCGGGGAGCTGTTTTTT.

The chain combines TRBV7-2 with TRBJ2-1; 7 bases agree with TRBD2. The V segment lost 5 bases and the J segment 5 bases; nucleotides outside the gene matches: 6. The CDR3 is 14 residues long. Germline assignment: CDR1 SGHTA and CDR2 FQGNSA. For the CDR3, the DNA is TGTGCCAGCAGCGACGGGAGGCCGAACAATGAGCAGTTCTTC. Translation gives CASSDGRPNNEQFF.

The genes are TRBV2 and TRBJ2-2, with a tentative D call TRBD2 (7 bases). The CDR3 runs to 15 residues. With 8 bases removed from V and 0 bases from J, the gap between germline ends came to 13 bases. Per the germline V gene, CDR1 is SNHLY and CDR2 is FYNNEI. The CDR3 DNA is TGTGCCAGCTGGGCGGGGGCCGCGAACACCGGGGAGCTGTTTTTT. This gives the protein CASWAGAANTGELFF.

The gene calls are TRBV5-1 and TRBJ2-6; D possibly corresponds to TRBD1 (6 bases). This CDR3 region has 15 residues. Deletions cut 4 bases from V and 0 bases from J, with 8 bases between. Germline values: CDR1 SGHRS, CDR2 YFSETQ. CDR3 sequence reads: CASSIGGSGANVLTF. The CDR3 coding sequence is TGCGCCAGCAGCATAGGGGGCTCTGGGGCCAACGTCCTGACTTTC.

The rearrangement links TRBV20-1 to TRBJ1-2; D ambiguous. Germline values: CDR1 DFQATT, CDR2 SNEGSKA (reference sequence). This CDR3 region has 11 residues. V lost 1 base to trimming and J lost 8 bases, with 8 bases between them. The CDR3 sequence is CSARAGGGYTF. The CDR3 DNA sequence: TGCAGTGCTAGAGCGGGTGGAGGCTACACCTTC.

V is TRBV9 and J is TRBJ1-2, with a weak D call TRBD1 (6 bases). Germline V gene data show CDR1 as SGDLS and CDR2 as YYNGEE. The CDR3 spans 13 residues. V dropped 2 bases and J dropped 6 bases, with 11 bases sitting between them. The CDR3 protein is CASSVEDSHGYTF. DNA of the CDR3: TGTGCCAGCAGCGTTGAGGACAGTCATGGCTACACCTTC. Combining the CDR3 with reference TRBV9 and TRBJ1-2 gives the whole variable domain DSGVTQTPKHLITATGQRVTLRCSPRSGDLSVYWYQQSLDQGLQFLIQYYNGEERAKGNILERFSAQQFPDLHSELNLSSLELGDSALYFCASSVEDSHGYTFGSGTRLTVV.

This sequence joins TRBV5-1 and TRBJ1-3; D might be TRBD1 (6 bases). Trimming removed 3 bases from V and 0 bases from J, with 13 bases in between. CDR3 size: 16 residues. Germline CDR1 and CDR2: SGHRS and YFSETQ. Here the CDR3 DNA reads TGCGCCAGCAGCTGGACTGGACAGAACTCTGGAAACACCATATATTTT. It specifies CASSWTGQNSGNTIYF.

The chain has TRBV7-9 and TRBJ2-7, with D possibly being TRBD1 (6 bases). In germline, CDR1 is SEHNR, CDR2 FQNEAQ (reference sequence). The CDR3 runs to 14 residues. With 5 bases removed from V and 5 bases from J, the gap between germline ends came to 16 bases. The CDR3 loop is CASSLLQGTHEQYF. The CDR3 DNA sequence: TGTGCCAGCAGCCTATTACAGGGCACACACGAGCAGTACTTC.

CDR3 amino acids: CASSPSRFSYNEQFF. Here the CDR3 DNA reads TGTGCCAGCTCACCATCGCGTTTCTCCTACAATGAGCAGTTCTTC. V gene TRBV18 combines with J gene TRBJ2-1; D uncertain. V gave up 2 bases and J gave up 0 bases, with 8 bases separating them. Germline CDR1 reads KGHSH; CDR2 reads LQKENI. This CDR3 comprises 15 residues. Variable domain in full (rest from reference TRBV18 and TRBJ2-1): NAGVMQNPRHLVRRRGQEARLRCSPMKGHSHVYWYRQLPEEGLKFMVYLQKENIIDESGMPKERFSAEFPKEGPSILRIQQVVRGDSAAYFCASSPSRFSYNEQFFGPGTRLTVL.

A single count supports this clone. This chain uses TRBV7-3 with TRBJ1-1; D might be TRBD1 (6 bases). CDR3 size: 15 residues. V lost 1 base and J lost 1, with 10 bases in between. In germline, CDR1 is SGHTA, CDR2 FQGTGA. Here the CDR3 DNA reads TGTGCCAGCAGCTTAATCAGGGGCAAGAACACTGAAGCTTTCTTT. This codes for CASSLIRGKNTEAFF.

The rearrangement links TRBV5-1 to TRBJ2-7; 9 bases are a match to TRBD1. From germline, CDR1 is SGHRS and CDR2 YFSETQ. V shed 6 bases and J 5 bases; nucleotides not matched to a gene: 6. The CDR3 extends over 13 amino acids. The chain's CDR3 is CASTKQGADEQYF. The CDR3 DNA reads TGCGCCAGCACTAAACAGGGGGCCGACGAGCAGTACTTC.

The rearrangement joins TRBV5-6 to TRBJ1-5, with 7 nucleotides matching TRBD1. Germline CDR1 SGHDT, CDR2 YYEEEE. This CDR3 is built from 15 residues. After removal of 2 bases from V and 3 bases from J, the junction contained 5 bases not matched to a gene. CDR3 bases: TGTGCCAGCAGCTTTGGGACAGCCTTCAATCAGCCCCAGCATTTT. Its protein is CASSFGTAFNQPQHF.

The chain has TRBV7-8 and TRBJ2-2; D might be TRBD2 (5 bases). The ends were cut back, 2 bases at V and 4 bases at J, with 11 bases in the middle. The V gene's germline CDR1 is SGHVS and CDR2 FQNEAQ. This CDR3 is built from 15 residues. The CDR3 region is CASSLLMAGTGELFF. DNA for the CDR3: TGTGCCAGCAGCTTATTAATGGCGGGCACCGGGGAGCTGTTTTTT.

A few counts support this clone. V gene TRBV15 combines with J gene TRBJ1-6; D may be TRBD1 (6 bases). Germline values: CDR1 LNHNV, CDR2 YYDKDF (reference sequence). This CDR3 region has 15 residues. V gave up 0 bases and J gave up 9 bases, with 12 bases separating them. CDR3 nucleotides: TGTGCCACCAGCAGAGATCGACAGGTCGCTTCACCCCTCCACTTT. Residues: CATSRDRQVASPLHF. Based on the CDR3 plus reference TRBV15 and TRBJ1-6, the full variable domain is DAMVIQNPRYQVTQFGKPVTLSCSQTLNHNVMYWYQQKSSQAPKLLFHYYDKDFNNEADTPDNFQSRRPNTSFCFLDIRSPGLGDTAMYLCATSRDRQVASPLHFGNGTRLTVT.

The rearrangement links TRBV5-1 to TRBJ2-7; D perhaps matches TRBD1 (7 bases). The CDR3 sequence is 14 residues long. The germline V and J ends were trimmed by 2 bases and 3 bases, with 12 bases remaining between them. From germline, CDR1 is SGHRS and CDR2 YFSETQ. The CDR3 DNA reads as TGCGCCAGCAGCTTTCAGGGGGGATACTACGAGCAGTACTTC. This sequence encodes CASSFQGGYYEQYF.

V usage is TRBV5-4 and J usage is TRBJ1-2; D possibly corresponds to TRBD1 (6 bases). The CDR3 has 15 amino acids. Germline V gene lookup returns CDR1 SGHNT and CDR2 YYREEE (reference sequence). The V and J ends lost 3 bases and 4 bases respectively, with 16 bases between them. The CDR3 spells CASSWTLGAGYGYTF. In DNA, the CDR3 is TGTGCCAGCAGCTGGACTTTGGGGGCCGGCTATGGCTACACCTTC.

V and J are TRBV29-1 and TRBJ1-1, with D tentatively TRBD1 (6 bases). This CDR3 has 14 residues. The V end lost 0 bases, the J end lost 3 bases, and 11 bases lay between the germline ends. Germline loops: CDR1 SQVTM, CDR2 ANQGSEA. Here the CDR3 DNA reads TGCAGCGTTGAAGATCTTTACAGGGACACTGAAGCTTTCTTT. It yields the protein CSVEDLYRDTEAFF. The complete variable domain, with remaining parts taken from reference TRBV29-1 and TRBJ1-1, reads SAVISQKPSRDICQRGTSLTIQCQVDSQVTMMFWYRQQPGQSLTLIATANQGSEATYESGFVIDKFPISRPNLTFSTLTVSNMSPEDSSIYLCSVEDLYRDTEAFFGQGTRLTVV.

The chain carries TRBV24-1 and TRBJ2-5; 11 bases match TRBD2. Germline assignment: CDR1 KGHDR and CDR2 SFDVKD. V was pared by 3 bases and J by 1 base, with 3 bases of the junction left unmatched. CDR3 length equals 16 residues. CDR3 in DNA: TGTGCCACCAGTGATATCACTAGCGGGGGCCAAGAGACCCAGTACTTC. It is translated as CATSDITSGGQETQYF.